This T cell receptor delta chain appears in the sequencing data of a study of gamma delta lymphoproliferative disorders and STAT genes listed by TCRdb under 2018. Study-wide context: The LymphoTrack Dx TCRG Assay was used to build gamma-chain libraries from a minimum of 50 ng of genomic DNA. Delta-chain libraries followed the EuroClonality-NGS working group standard operating procedure, because no corresponding Invivoscribe delta assay was available. The study profiled TCR gamma and delta CDR3 repertoires by deep sequencing in Tgammadelta lymphoproliferative disease patients and healthy controls, within a larger immunophenotypic and STAT-mutation study. To confirm results, a couple of gamma-chain samples and all delta-chain samples were sequenced twice.

This clone has a count of ten or more. Its target antigen remains unknown. A far larger clone is one nucleotide away, so this likely arose from a read error. The identical CDR3 is also encoded by other nucleotide sequences in the sample. The CDR3 runs 18 residues from the cysteine to the phenylalanine. The CDR3 DNA has 54 bases and is translated from base 1. CDR1 and CDR2 are read off the germline V gene as GEAIGNYY and EKD. V was cut back by 5 bases and J by 0 bases, leaving a gap of 16 bases between them. TCR sequencing was performed on genomic DNA from peripheral blood mononuclear cells isolated from patients and controls. Controls were some 23 healthy adult blood donors, with a median age of around 64 years and 12 males and around eleven females, matched to patients for age and sex. What the work shows at the level of the full study, not this receptor alone: Nearly all major gamma and delta clonotypes of patients were found to be public, being shared with at least one healthy donor, and only a couple of gamma clonotypes were found to be private to disease. When whole repertoires were clustered, gamma repertoires from patients formed a group apart from those of healthy controls, but delta repertoires showed no separation between the groups. Leukemic cells were skewed toward terminal effectors, whereas control T cells likely spanned varied maturation stages, a difference potentially limiting comparisons between patients and controls. It was noted by the authors that NGS specificity may be reduced at low frequencies, so confirmation of the public or private nature of leukemic clones is needed.

In both library preparation methods, multiplex PCR was run with primers aimed at the conserved V and J regions of the TCR genes. The amplicons were purified, pooled and then sequenced on an Illumina MiSeq platform. The paper's data handling went like this. V(D)J alignment, clonotype assembly and translation were handled by MiXCR, while functionality assessment and CDR3 repertoire analyses were done with VDJtools. CDR3 followed the IMGT definition, and analyses included only productive sequences that used functional genes, leaving out ORF genes and pseudogenes. A custom Python script searched for identical amino acid CDR3s of major clonotypes (frequency >=5%) across all patients and controls. Clonotype frequencies in patients versus controls were compared with a one-sided non-parametric Wilcoxon test. With CATT, TCRdb called clones again from the public reads; duplicate DNA rows were later joined. The V and J calls come from TCRdb's annotation, not from the publication. The sample table records some 730 delta-chain clones; roughly 2.9% of these occur just once. Clones ranked in the top ten supply 71% of the sample.

The chain employs TRDV2 and TRDJ3; 6 matching bases give a weak D call of TRDD3. The sequence derives from a human donor in good health. The sample consisted of blood. The nucleotide sequence is given as TGTGCCTGTGTCACACTAGGGGGAAGCTCCTGGGACACCCGACAGATGTTTTTC. This sequence encodes CACVTLGGSSWDTRQMFF.